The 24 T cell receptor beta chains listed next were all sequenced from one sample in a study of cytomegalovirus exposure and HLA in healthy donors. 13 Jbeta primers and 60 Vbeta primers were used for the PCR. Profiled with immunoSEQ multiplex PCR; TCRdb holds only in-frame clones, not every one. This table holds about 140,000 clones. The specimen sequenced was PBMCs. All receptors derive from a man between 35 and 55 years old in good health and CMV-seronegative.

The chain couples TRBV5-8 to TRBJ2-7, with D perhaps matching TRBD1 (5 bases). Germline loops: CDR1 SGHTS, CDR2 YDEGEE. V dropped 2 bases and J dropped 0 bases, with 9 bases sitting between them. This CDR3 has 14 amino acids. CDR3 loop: CASSLPRDSYEQYF. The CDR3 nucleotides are TGTGCCAGCAGCTTACCCAGGGACTCCTACGAGCAGTACTTC.

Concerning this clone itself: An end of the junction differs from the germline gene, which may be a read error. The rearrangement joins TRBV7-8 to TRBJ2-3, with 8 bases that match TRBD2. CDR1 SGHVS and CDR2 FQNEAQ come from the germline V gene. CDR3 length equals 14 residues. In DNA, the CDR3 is TGTGCCAGCAGCCTAGCGGGCCGCACAGATACGCAGTATTTT. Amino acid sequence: CASSLAGRTDTQYF.

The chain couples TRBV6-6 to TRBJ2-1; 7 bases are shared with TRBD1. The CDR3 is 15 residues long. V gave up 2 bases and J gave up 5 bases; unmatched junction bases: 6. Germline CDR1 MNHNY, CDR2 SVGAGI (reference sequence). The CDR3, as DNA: TGTGCCAGCAGTTACGGTCGGCAGGGGGACAATGAGCAGTTCTTC. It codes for CASSYGRQGDNEQFF.

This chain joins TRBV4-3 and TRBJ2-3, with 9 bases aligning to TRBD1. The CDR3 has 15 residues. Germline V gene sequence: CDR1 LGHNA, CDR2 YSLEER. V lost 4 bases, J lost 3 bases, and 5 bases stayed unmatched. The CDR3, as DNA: TGCGCCAGCAGCCTTGGGACAGGGATGACAGATACGCAGTATTTT. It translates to CASSLGTGMTDTQYF.

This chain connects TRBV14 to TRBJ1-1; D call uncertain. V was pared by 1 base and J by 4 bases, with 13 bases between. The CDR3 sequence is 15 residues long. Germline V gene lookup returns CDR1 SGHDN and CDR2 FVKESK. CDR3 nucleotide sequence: TGTGCCAGCAGCCAAGCCACAGTGGGGAGCACTGAAGCTTTCTTT. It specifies CASSQATVGSTEAFF.

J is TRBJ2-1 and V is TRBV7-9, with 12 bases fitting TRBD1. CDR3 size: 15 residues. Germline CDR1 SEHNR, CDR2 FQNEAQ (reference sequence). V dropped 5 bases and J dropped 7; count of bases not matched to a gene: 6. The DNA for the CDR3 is TGTGCCAGCAGCAGGGGACAGGGGGCGAAAAATGAGCAGTTCTTC. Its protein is CASSRGQGAKNEQFF.

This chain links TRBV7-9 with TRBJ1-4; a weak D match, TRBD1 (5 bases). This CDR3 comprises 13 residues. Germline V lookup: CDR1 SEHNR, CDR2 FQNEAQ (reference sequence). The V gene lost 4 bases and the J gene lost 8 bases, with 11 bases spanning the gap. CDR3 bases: TGTGCCAGCAGCTCCTTCGGGGGGGAAAAACTGTTTTTT. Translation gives CASSSFGGEKLFF.

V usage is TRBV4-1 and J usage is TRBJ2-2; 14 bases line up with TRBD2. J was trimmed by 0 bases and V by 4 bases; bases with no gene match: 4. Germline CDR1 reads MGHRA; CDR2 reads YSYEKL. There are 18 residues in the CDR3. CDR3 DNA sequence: TGCGCCAGCAGCCCAAGGACTAGCGGGGGGACGAACACCGGGGAGCTGTTTTTT. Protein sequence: CASSPRTSGGTNTGELFF.

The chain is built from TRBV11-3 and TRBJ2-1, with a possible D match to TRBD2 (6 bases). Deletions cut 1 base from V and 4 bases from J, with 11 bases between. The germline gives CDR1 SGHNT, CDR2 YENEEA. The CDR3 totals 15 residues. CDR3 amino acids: CASSLGRDVYNEQFF. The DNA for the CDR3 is TGTGCCAGCAGCTTAGGGAGGGATGTTTACAATGAGCAGTTCTTC.

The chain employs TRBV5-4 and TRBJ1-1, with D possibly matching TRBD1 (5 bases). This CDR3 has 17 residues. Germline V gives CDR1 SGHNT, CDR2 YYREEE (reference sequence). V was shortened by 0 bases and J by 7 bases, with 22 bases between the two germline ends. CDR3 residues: CASSLGNWGSYDNEAFF. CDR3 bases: TGTGCCAGCAGCTTGGGGAATTGGGGCTCGTACGACAATGAAGCTTTCTTT.

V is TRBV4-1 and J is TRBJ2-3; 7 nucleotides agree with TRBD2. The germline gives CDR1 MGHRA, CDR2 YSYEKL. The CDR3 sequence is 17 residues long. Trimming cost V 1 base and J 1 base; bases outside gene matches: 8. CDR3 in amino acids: CASSQVGRVPRTDTQYF. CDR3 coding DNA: TGCGCCAGCAGCCAAGTGGGGAGGGTACCTCGCACAGATACGCAGTATTTT.

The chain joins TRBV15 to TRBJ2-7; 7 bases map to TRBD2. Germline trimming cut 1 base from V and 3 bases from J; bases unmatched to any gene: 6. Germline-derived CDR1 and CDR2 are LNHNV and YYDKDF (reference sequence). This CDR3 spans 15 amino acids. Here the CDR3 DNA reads TGTGCCACCAGCAGAGGGTGGGAGGGAGACTACGAGCAGTACTTC. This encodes CATSRGWEGDYEQYF.

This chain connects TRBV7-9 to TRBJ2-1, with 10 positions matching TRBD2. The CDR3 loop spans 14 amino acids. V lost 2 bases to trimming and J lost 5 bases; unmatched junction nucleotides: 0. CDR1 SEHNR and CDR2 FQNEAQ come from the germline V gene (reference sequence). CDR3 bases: TGTGCCAGCAGCTTACTAGCGGGGGACAATGAGCAGTTCTTC. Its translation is CASSLLAGDNEQFF.

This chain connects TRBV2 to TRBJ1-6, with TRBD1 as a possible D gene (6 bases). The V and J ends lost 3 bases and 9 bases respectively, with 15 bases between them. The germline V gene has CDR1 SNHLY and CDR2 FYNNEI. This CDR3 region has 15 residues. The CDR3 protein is CASSESQGFSSPLHF. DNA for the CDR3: TGTGCCAGCAGTGAGTCACAGGGTTTCTCTTCACCCCTCCACTTT.

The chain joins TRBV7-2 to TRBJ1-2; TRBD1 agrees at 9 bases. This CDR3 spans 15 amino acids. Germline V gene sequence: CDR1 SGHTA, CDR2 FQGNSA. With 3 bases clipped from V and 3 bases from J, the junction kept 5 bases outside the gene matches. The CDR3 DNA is TGTGCCAGCAGCTTGGACAGGGGAAACCACTATGGCTACACCTTC. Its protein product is CASSLDRGNHYGYTF.

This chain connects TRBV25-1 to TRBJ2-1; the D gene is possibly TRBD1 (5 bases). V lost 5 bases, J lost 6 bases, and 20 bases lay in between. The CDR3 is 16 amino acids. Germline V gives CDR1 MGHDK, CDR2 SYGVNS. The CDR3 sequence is CASSQTGSLRSNEQFF. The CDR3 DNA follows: TGTGCCAGCAGTCAAACAGGTTCCCTTAGGAGCAATGAGCAGTTCTTC.

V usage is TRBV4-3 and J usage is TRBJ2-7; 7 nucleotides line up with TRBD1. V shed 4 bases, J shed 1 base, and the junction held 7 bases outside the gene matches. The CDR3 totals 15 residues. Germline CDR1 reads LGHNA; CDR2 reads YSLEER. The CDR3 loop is CASSRVRDSSYEQYF. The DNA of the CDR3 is TGCGCCAGCAGCCGGGTACGGGACAGTTCCTACGAGCAGTACTTC.

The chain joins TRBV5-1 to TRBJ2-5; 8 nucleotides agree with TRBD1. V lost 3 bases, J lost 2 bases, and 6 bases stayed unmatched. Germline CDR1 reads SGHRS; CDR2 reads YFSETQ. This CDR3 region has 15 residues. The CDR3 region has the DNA TGCGCCAGCAGCTGGGGGACAGGACCGCAAGAGACCCAGTACTTC. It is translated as CASSWGTGPQETQYF.

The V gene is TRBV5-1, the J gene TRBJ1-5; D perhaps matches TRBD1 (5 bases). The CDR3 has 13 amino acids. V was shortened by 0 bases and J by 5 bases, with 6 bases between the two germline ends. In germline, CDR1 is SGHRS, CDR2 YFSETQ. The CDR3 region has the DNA TGCGCCAGCAGCTTGGCCAGGGATCAGCCCCAGCATTTT. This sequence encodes CASSLARDQPQHF. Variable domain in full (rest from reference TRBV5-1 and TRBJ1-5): KAGVTQTPRYLIKTRGQQVTLSCSPISGHRSVSWYQQTPGQGLQFLFEYFSETQRNKGNFPGRFSGRQFSNSRSEMNVSTLELGDSALYLCASSLARDQPQHFGDGTRLSIL.

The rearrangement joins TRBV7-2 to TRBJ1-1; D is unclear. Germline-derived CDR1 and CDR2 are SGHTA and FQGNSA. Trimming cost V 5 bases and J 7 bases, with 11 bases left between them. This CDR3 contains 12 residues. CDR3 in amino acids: CASSLLGVEAFF. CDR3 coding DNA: TGTGCCAGCAGCCTTCTCGGGGTTGAAGCTTTCTTT.

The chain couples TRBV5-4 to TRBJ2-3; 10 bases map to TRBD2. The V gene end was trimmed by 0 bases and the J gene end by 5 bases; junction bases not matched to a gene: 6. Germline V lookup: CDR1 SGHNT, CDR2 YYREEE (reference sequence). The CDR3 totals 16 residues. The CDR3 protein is CASSLVAGGRVDTQYF. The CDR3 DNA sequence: TGTGCCAGCAGCTTGGTAGCGGGGGGCCGGGTAGATACGCAGTATTTT.

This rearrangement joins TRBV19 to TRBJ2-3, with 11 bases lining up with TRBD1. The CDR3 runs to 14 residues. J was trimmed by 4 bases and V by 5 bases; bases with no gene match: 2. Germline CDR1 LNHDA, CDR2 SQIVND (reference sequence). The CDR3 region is CASSQGQGADTQYF. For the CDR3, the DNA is TGTGCCAGTAGTCAGGGACAGGGGGCAGATACGCAGTATTTT.

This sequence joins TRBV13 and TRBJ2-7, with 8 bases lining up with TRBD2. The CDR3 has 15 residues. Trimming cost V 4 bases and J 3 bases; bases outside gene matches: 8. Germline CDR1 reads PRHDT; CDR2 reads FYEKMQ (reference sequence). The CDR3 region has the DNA TGTGCCAGCAGCTCCGGGGTAGCGGGGATCTACGAGCAGTACTTC. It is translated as CASSSGVAGIYEQYF.

In DNA, the CDR3 is TGTGCCAGCAGTTCAGGGATAGCTGGCAATCAGCCCCAGCATTTT. Its translation is CASSSGIAGNQPQHF. The chain carries TRBV6-1 and TRBJ1-5; a possible D gene is TRBD1 (5 bases). Trimming removed 5 bases from V and 2 bases from J, with 13 bases in between. The CDR3 covers 15 residues. In germline, CDR1 is MNHNS, CDR2 SASEGT.